The 17 T cell receptor beta chains listed next were all sequenced from one sample in a study of blood T cells in healthy people across ages. Alongside a J-beta primer mix, a sample-barcoded 5' primer served in a second PCR lasting 7 to 11 cycles. TCRdb fed the 5' RACE reads into MiXCR, producing one record per CDR3 protein. The repertoire holds about 580,000 distinct CDR3 sequences, with roughly 48% as singletons. The specimen sequenced was blood. These receptors came from a man older than 75 in good health.

The V call is TRBV7-2, the J call TRBJ2-5; weak D call: TRBD1 (5 bases). The CDR3 is 15 residues long. Trimming took 2 bases from V and 2 from J, leaving 12 bases between them. Germline CDR1 reads SGHTA; CDR2 reads FQGNSA. The CDR3 region has the DNA TGTGCCAGCAGCTTAATGGGCAGGGTGCAAGAGACCCAGTACTTC. Translated: CASSLMGRVQETQYF.

The V call is TRBV21-1, the J call TRBJ2-3. TRBV21-1 is annotated as a pseudogene. The CDR3 is made up of 14 amino acids. CDR3 sequence reads: CASNPTPYTDTQYF. DNA for the CDR3: TGTGCCAGCAACCCTACTCCCTACACAGATACGCAGTATTTT.

This clonotype was detected only a few times. This rearrangement joins TRBV7-2 to TRBJ1-2; D gene uncertain. There are 12 residues in the CDR3. V gave up 2 bases and J gave up 1 base, with 2 bases separating them. Germline CDR1 and CDR2: SGHTA and FQGNSA. CDR3 DNA sequence: TGTGCCAGCAGCTTAATTAACTATGGCTACACCTTC. Its protein is CASSLINYGYTF.

V gene TRBV5-1 combines with J gene TRBJ1-2, with 7 bases aligning to TRBD1. Germline loops: CDR1 SGHRS, CDR2 YFSETQ. V lost 0 bases, J lost 4 bases, and 6 bases stayed unmatched. The CDR3 is 15 residues long. This chain's CDR3 is CASSLESGQAYGYTF. DNA for the CDR3: TGCGCCAGCAGCTTGGAATCCGGACAGGCCTATGGCTACACCTTC.

The chain carries TRBV29-1 and TRBJ1-2; TRBD1 aligns across 8 bases. CDR3 length equals 16 residues. Germline V lookup: CDR1 SQVTM, CDR2 ANQGSEA. Trimming took 5 bases from V and 0 from J; bases not matched to a gene: 11. In DNA form, the CDR3 reads TGCAGCGTTTCCCAGGGGGCGACCTCCCCTAACTATGGCTACACCTTC. Amino acid sequence: CSVSQGATSPNYGYTF.

This chain uses TRBV7-2 with TRBJ2-3; perhaps TRBD1 as D (6 bases). V dropped 1 base and J dropped 7 bases, with 21 bases sitting between them. This CDR3 has 17 residues. Germline-derived CDR1 and CDR2 are SGHTA and FQGNSA. The DNA for the CDR3 is TGTGCCAGCAGCTTAGTGACAGGACCAATCCTCGGAAATACGCAGTATTTT. Protein sequence: CASSLVTGPILGNTQYF.

This clonotype was seen repeatedly, ten times or more. The V and J genes are TRBV29-1 and TRBJ1-1; D is unclear. Germline CDR1 is SQVTM and CDR2 is ANQGSEA. Trimming removed 3 bases from V and 1 base from J, with 9 bases in between. This CDR3 comprises 13 residues. The CDR3 region is CSVERNSNTEAFF. CDR3 DNA: TGCAGCGTTGAGAGGAACTCGAACACTGAAGCTTTCTTT.

This clonotype came up a few times. The V call is TRBV7-2, the J call TRBJ2-6; D is perhaps TRBD1 (5 bases). V was clipped by 5 bases and J by 13 bases, with 15 bases between them. Germline CDR1 reads SGHTA; CDR2 reads FQGNSA. The CDR3 covers 13 residues. CDR3 region: CASSLQGSGVLTF. CDR3 DNA: TGTGCCAGCAGCCTCCAGGGTTCTGGAGTCCTGACTTTC.

The V and J genes are TRBV18 and TRBJ2-5; perhaps TRBD1 as D (6 bases). The CDR3 covers 15 residues. Germline CDR1 reads KGHSH; CDR2 reads LQKENI. The V end lost 2 bases, the J end lost 2 bases, and 12 bases lay between the germline ends. The CDR3 DNA reads as TGTGCCAGCTCACCAGTGACAGGTCTTCAAGAGACCCAGTACTTC. This codes for CASSPVTGLQETQYF. The whole variable domain, filled in from reference TRBV18 and TRBJ2-5, reads NAGVMQNPRHLVRRRGQEARLRCSPMKGHSHVYWYRQLPEEGLKFMVYLQKENIIDESGMPKERFSAEFPKEGPSILRIQQVVRGDSAAYFCASSPVTGLQETQYFGPGTRLLVL.

This clonotype has only a few counts. This sequence joins TRBV20-1 and TRBJ2-1, with 7 bases lining up with TRBD2. Germline V CDR1 and CDR2: DFQATT, SNEGSKA (reference sequence). The CDR3 is 15 amino acids. The V gene end was trimmed by 0 bases and the J gene end by 7 bases; junction bases not matched to a gene: 9. Written as DNA, the CDR3 is TGCAGTGCTAGAGATCCGGCTAGCGGACCTAATGAGCAGTTCTTC. Its translation is CSARDPASGPNEQFF.

This clonotype was counted a single time. The rearrangement uses TRBV20-1 and TRBJ2-7; D remains ambiguous. The DNA end is a closer match to TRBJ2-4, so the J assignment may be wrong. CDR1 and CDR2 from the germline V gene are DFQATT and SNEGSKA (reference sequence). The CDR3 extends over 13 amino acids. In nucleotides, the CDR3 is TGCAGTGCTAGAGATCACAACCCAAACATTCAGTACTTC. Translated, it gives CSARDHNPNIQYF.

The chain is built from TRBV6-2 or TRBV6-3 and TRBJ2-1, with 12 bases identical to TRBD2. The ends lost 5 bases at V and 7 bases at J; junction bases unmatched: 6. There are 15 residues in the CDR3. CDR1 and CDR2 from the germline V gene are MNHEY and SVGEGT. CDR3 loop: CASSALAGGHNEQFF. In nucleotides, the CDR3 is TGTGCCAGCAGTGCACTAGCGGGAGGCCATAATGAGCAGTTCTTC.

The V and J genes are TRBV29-1 and TRBJ2-1; D not certain. This CDR3 region has 12 residues. CDR1 and CDR2 (germline): SQVTM, ANQGSEA. Between the trimmed V and J ends, which lost 3 bases and 7 bases, there was a span of 10 bases. CDR3 bases: TGCAGCGTTGAGGTTGGTGGGAATGAGCAGTTCTTC. It encodes CSVEVGGNEQFF.

As to this clonotype: Given a much more abundant clone one base away, this may be a read error. This chain joins TRBV6-6 and TRBJ1-6, with unresolved D. The V end lost 11 bases, the J end lost 3 bases, and 11 bases lay between the germline ends. Germline V lookup: CDR1 MNHNY, CDR2 SVGAGI (reference sequence). The CDR3 loop spans 13 amino acids. As DNA, the CDR3 is TGTGCCGGCATCGAAGGCTATAATTCACCCCTCCACTTT. It translates to CAGIEGYNSPLHF.

About this clonotype itself: This may arise from a read error, as a much more abundant clone is one base away. The chain couples TRBV29-1 to TRBJ2-1; the D is unclear. Per the germline V gene, CDR1 is SQVTM and CDR2 is ANQGSEA. This CDR3 region has 10 residues. V was trimmed by 7 bases and J by 4 bases, leaving 5 bases between them. The CDR3 is CSAKYNEQFF. Written as DNA, the CDR3 is TGCAGCGCCAAATACAATGAGCAGTTCTTC.

This clonotype was recorded a few times. The chain couples TRBV7-9 to TRBJ1-2, with TRBD1 as a possible D gene (5 bases). The CDR3 is 15 residues long. The ends were cut back, 6 bases at V and 4 bases at J, with 18 bases in the middle. Per the germline V gene, CDR1 is SEHNR and CDR2 is FQNEAQ (reference sequence). CDR3 coding DNA: TGTGCCAGCAGTACCTTTGGGCAGGGTACCTATGGCTACACCTTC. Its protein is CASSTFGQGTYGYTF.

V is TRBV4-3 and J is TRBJ2-3; 11 bases line up with TRBD2. The CDR3 is 17 amino acids. The germline V gene encodes CDR1 LGHNA and CDR2 YSLEER. Trimming cost V 4 bases and J 4 bases; bases outside gene matches: 10. This chain's CDR3 is CASSPGRSGGAPDTQYF. In DNA form, the CDR3 reads TGCGCCAGCAGCCCAGGGCGTAGCGGGGGGGCCCCAGATACGCAGTATTTT.